Below are 7 T cell receptor beta chains sequenced from a single sample in a study of T cell responses to AZD1222 COVID-19 vaccine (dated by TCRdb to about 2021). What the time point label conveys for this sample: baseline before first vaccination. This sample's treatment or condition label indicates: meningococcal conjugate vaccine given as trial control. The library was generated by the immunoSEQ multiplex PCR assay. What TCRdb holds here is the immuneACCESS table cut down to in-frame rearrangements. Part of the clones is not present; checked against another copy, under half of the missing clones reflect an unresolved V gene, and the others are unexplained. This sample lists 80,000 to 100,000 clones; roughly 86% were detected once. Clones ranked in the top ten supply approximately 2.8% of the sample. The specimen was peripheral blood, collected on day 0 of MenACWY control vaccination. The receptors were gathered from an adult in good health.

The chain carries TRBV5-5 and TRBJ1-4; possibly TRBD1 for D (5 bases). Germline V gene sequence: CDR1 SGHKS, CDR2 YYEKEE (reference sequence). V shed 0 bases and J shed 0 bases, with 9 bases lying between them. The CDR3 is 16 amino acids. The CDR3, as DNA: TGTGCCAGCAGCTTGGAGGGGACTTCAACTAATGAAAAACTGTTTTTT. Translating it yields CASSLEGTSTNEKLFF.

The chain has TRBV7-2 and TRBJ2-5; 7 nucleotides line up with TRBD1. After removal of 1 base from V and 5 bases from J, the junction contained 4 bases not matched to a gene. The CDR3 is made up of 14 amino acids. From germline, CDR1 is SGHTA and CDR2 FQGNSA. CDR3: CASSLEGGTETQYF. CDR3 in DNA: TGTGCCAGCAGCTTAGAAGGGGGCACGGAGACCCAGTACTTC.

V and J are TRBV5-1 and TRBJ2-5; tentatively, D is TRBD1 (6 bases). Germline V gene lookup returns CDR1 SGHRS and CDR2 YFSETQ. The ends were cut back, 5 bases at V and 3 bases at J, with 11 bases in the middle. The CDR3 consists of 13 residues. CDR3 residues: CASSFTGKETQYF. As DNA, the CDR3 is TGCGCCAGCAGTTTCACAGGGAAAGAGACCCAGTACTTC.

The CDR3 here is CASSLVPRGGADTQYF. The CDR3 DNA reads as TGCGCCAGCAGCTTGGTTCCCAGGGGGGGCGCAGATACGCAGTATTTT. The rearrangement links TRBV5-1 to TRBJ2-3, with D possibly being TRBD1 or TRBD2 (7 bases each). V lost 0 bases, J lost 4 bases, and 15 bases lay in between. Looked up from germline, CDR1 is SGHRS and CDR2 is YFSETQ. The CDR3 has 16 residues. The entire variable domain, with the rest obtained from reference TRBV5-1 and TRBJ2-3, is as follows: KAGVTQTPRYLIKTRGQQVTLSCSPISGHRSVSWYQQTPGQGLQFLFEYFSETQRNKGNFPGRFSGRQFSNSRSEMNVSTLELGDSALYLCASSLVPRGGADTQYFGPGTRLTVL.

This clone was counted once. The rearrangement uses TRBV23-1 and TRBJ1-5, with 7 bases matching TRBD1. TRBV23-1 is labeled an ORF, and its function is uncertain. The CDR3 length is 21 residues. J was trimmed by 0 bases and V by 4 bases; bases with no gene match: 21. The CDR3 protein is CASSPPVTQTGTTYSNQPQHF. The DNA for the CDR3 is TGCGCCAGCAGTCCACCCGTCACCCAGACAGGGACCACTTATAGCAATCAGCCCCAGCATTTT.

The V call is TRBV30, the J call TRBJ2-5, with D uncertain. Trimming cost V 0 bases and J 2 bases, with 10 bases left between them. The CDR3 is 14 amino acids. Germline CDR1 and CDR2: GTSNPN and SVGIG (reference sequence). The CDR3 bases are TGTGCCTGGAGTGTACAACCGTGGCAAGAGACCCAGTACTTC. Translated: CAWSVQPWQETQYF.

The chain combines TRBV12-3 or TRBV12-4 with TRBJ2-1; D gene unclear. V was pared by 7 bases and J by 15 bases, with 16 bases between. This CDR3 region has 11 residues. CDR3 region: CASTSTRDLFF. As DNA, the CDR3 is TGTGCCAGCACCTCCACACGCGATCTGTTCTTC.